The 27 T cell receptor beta chains presented below share a single source sample, sequenced in a study of OX40 agonist ivuxolimab in advanced cancers. The protocol was immunoSEQ multiplex PCR, while the TCRdb copy is restricted to in-frame clones and leaves out a portion. The repertoire consists of around 83,000 clones, with over 75% occurring once and the leading ten covering 2% to 2.5%. The sequences come from CD4+ or CD8+ T cells sorted from blood, collected in a trial of the OX40 agonist ivuxolimab. The receptor set was obtained from an adult with an advanced solid tumor such as melanoma, head and neck, liver or kidney cancer.

This chain links TRBV18 with TRBJ2-7; possibly TRBD1 or TRBD2 for D (6 bases each). V was clipped by 5 bases and J by 0 bases, with 14 bases between them. The CDR3 length is 15 residues. Per the germline V gene, CDR1 is KGHSH and CDR2 is LQKENI. For the CDR3, the DNA is TGTGCCAGCTCAGTCGGGGGCACCTTCTCCTACGAGCAGTACTTC. Residues: CASSVGGTFSYEQYF.

This chain joins TRBV27 and TRBJ2-5; perhaps TRBD1 as D (5 bases). The CDR3 has 13 residues. The germline gives CDR1 MNHEY, CDR2 SMNVEV (reference sequence). V was trimmed by 5 bases and J by 9 bases, leaving 16 bases between them. The CDR3 nucleotides read TGTGCCAGCAGTAGTCAGCATACAGGAGCCCAGTACTTC. This sequence encodes CASSSQHTGAQYF.

The chain is built from TRBV30 and TRBJ2-1; TRBD2 matches 10 bases. The CDR3 consists of 13 residues. J gave up 14 bases and V 3 bases, and 10 bases lay outside the gene matches. Germline V lookup: CDR1 GTSNPN, CDR2 SVGIG (reference sequence). Here the CDR3 reads CAWRRLAGAVEFF. The CDR3 nucleotides are TGTGCCTGGAGGAGGCTAGCGGGGGCTGTGGAGTTCTTC.

The chain recombines TRBV5-1 with TRBJ2-1, with D unresolved. Trimming left V 4 bases short and J 0 bases short, with 11 bases between. From germline, CDR1 is SGHRS and CDR2 YFSETQ. The CDR3 is 15 amino acids. For the CDR3, the DNA is TGCGCCAGCAGCATCCCACAGAGCTCCTACAATGAGCAGTTCTTC. Encoded protein: CASSIPQSSYNEQFF.

This rearrangement joins TRBV10-1 to TRBJ2-7; the match to TRBD2 covers 10 bases. J lost 1 base, V lost 4 bases, and 1 base had no gene match. The CDR3 length is 14 residues. Germline CDR1 is WNHNN and CDR2 is SYGVQD (reference sequence). CDR3 sequence reads: CASSASGRSYEQYF. The CDR3 nucleotides read TGCGCCAGCAGTGCTAGCGGGAGATCCTACGAGCAGTACTTC.

V is TRBV4-1 and J is TRBJ2-6, with 7 nucleotides matching TRBD1. Germline V gives CDR1 MGHRA, CDR2 YSYEKL. The length of the CDR3 is 13 residues. V gave up 0 bases and J gave up 17 bases; unmatched junction bases: 7. The CDR3 coding sequence is TGCGCCAGCAGCCAAGATATTTTTGGACAGGTGACTTTC. Amino acids: CASSQDIFGQVTF.

The CDR3: CASSLGQGGTGELFF. Written as DNA, the CDR3 is TGCGCCAGCAGCTTGGGACAGGGGGGCACCGGGGAGCTGTTTTTT. V and J are TRBV5-1 and TRBJ2-2; 9 bases are a match to TRBD1. Per the germline V gene, CDR1 is SGHRS and CDR2 is YFSETQ. This CDR3 contains 15 residues. Losses at the gene ends were 0 bases for V and 4 bases for J; bases not matched to a gene: 1.

The V and J genes are TRBV6-5 and TRBJ1-1, with D unclear. The length of the CDR3 is 14 residues. The germline CDR1 and CDR2 sequences are MNHEY and SVGAGI. Trimming took 6 bases from V and 1 from J, leaving 12 bases between them. The CDR3 DNA reads TGTGCCAGCAGGGGTGGCGTGAAGAACACTGAAGCTTTCTTT. As protein: CASRGGVKNTEAFF.

The chain employs TRBV5-1 and TRBJ2-1; 12 bases match TRBD2. The CDR3 consists of 15 residues. V dropped 0 bases and J dropped 9; count of bases not matched to a gene: 4. Germline CDR1 SGHRS, CDR2 YFSETQ. The CDR3 region is CASSLDGLAGTEQFF. CDR3 DNA sequence: TGCGCCAGCAGCTTGGACGGACTAGCGGGGACTGAGCAGTTCTTC.

V and J are TRBV2 and TRBJ2-1, with 9 bases identical to TRBD2. Germline CDR1 and CDR2: SNHLY and FYNNEI. The V segment lost 7 bases and the J segment 3 bases; nucleotides outside the gene matches: 4. The CDR3 has 14 amino acids. The CDR3 sequence is CASIAGELYNEQFF. For the CDR3, the DNA is TGTGCCAGCATAGCGGGAGAACTCTACAATGAGCAGTTCTTC.

V and J are TRBV9 and TRBJ2-1; no definite D call. Trimming removed 1 base from V and 7 bases from J, with 6 bases in between. CDR1 is SGDLS, CDR2 YYNGEE, per germline. The CDR3 loop spans 12 amino acids. CDR3 in DNA: TGTGCCAGCAGCGTACTAGGGAATGAGCAGTTCTTC. Its translation: CASSVLGNEQFF.

This chain links TRBV7-3 with TRBJ2-1, with 9 bases matching TRBD1. Germline V CDR1 and CDR2: SGHTA, FQGTGA. The CDR3 is made up of 17 amino acids. V lost 3 bases and J lost 7; bases outside the gene matches: 13. For the CDR3, the DNA is TGTGCCAGCAGCTTCCGCCGGGGGCGGACAGGGGAGAATGAGCAGTTCTTC. Its translation: CASSFRRGRTGENEQFF.

The chain uses TRBV10-2 and TRBJ1-2; D gene ambiguous. CDR3 length equals 12 residues. Germline V gene sequence: CDR1 WSHSY, CDR2 SAAADI. Trimming pared 6 bases from V and 1 base from J, leaving 6 bases between. For the CDR3, the DNA is TGCGCCAGCAGGCAAGTTAACTATGGCTACACCTTC. Protein sequence: CASRQVNYGYTF.

The V call is TRBV9, the J call TRBJ2-7; TRBD2 might be the D (7 bases). Trimming cost V 4 bases and J 4 bases, with 24 bases left between them. This CDR3 is built from 17 residues. The germline V gene encodes CDR1 SGDLS and CDR2 YYNGEE. CDR3 loop: CASSPRVGGGPMYEQYF. The CDR3, as DNA: TGTGCCAGCAGCCCCCGAGTAGGGGGGGGACCCATGTACGAGCAGTACTTC.

The CDR3 here is CASSIQGTVNGYTF. The CDR3 DNA follows: TGTGCCAGTAGTATACAAGGAACGGTGAATGGCTACACCTTC. This sequence joins TRBV19 and TRBJ1-2; D is uncertain. CDR3 length: 14 amino acids. CDR1 is LNHDA, CDR2 SQIVND, per germline (reference sequence). Trimming left V 2 bases short and J 6 bases short, with 13 bases between.

The chain has TRBV2 and TRBJ2-7; 12 bases are shared with TRBD2. Germline-derived CDR1 and CDR2 are SNHLY and FYNNEI. V was clipped by 8 bases and J by 7 bases; unmatched bases: 12. The CDR3 runs 15 residues. CDR3 residues: CASQLAGGPRGEQYF. As DNA, the CDR3 is TGTGCCAGCCAACTAGCGGGAGGCCCGAGGGGAGAGCAGTACTTC.

This sequence joins TRBV4-1 and TRBJ1-2; the D gene is possibly TRBD1 (5 bases). V lost 5 bases to trimming and J lost 2 bases, with 30 bases between them. CDR3 length: 20 amino acids. Germline CDR1 MGHRA, CDR2 YSYEKL. CDR3 residues: CASSAGGRRGRSEVNYGYTF. DNA of the CDR3: TGCGCCAGCAGCGCCGGTGGGAGGCGGGGCCGGTCCGAGGTGAACTATGGCTACACCTTC.

The chain uses TRBV6-5 and TRBJ1-2; TRBD1 aligns across 7 bases. The CDR3 extends over 13 amino acids. Germline CDR1 MNHEY, CDR2 SVGAGI. Trimming took 7 bases from V and 1 from J; bases not matched to a gene: 3. Here the CDR3 reads CASTNRGNYGYTF. DNA of the CDR3: TGTGCCAGCACCAACAGGGGTAACTATGGCTACACCTTC.

This chain links TRBV7-2 with TRBJ1-2; 7 positions agree with TRBD1. Germline loops: CDR1 SGHTA, CDR2 FQGNSA. With V trimmed by 5 bases and J by 0 bases, 6 bases remained unmatched. CDR3 size: 15 residues. The CDR3 DNA reads as TGTGCCAGCAGCATTTGGGACAGTACTAACTATGGCTACACCTTC. Translation gives CASSIWDSTNYGYTF.

The genes are TRBV6-5 and TRBJ1-5; a weak D match, TRBD1 (5 bases). Germline assignment: CDR1 MNHEY and CDR2 SVGAGI. Trimming cost V 6 bases and J 5 bases, with 17 bases left between them. This CDR3 spans 15 amino acids. CDR3 DNA sequence: TGTGCCAGCAGACGATCCAGGGTGAATTATCAGCCCCAGCATTTT. It is translated as CASRRSRVNYQPQHF.

This clone was observed a few times. V gene TRBV28 combines with J gene TRBJ2-7; D could derive from TRBD1 or TRBD2 (5 bases each). Germline-derived CDR1 and CDR2 are MDHEN and SYDVKM. V shed 6 bases and J shed 2 bases, with 17 bases lying between them. The CDR3 has 15 amino acids. The CDR3 here is CASSPGTGITYEQYF. The CDR3 DNA reads TGTGCCAGCAGCCCGGGGACCGGGATCACCTACGAGCAGTACTTC.

This clone was observed once. This sequence joins TRBV18 and TRBJ2-1; 12 bases map to TRBD2. The CDR3 loop spans 16 amino acids. V was clipped by 2 bases and J by 9 bases; unmatched bases: 8. The germline V gene has CDR1 KGHSH and CDR2 LQKENI. CDR3 loop: CASSPSLLAGGVEQFF. The DNA for the CDR3 is TGTGCCAGCTCACCAAGTCTACTAGCGGGAGGTGTTGAGCAGTTCTTC.

Only one count was recorded for this clone. This rearrangement joins TRBV9 to TRBJ1-1; D remains ambiguous. Trimming took off 4 bases at V and 4 bases at J, with 17 bases between the two ends. This CDR3 is built from 15 residues. Per germline, CDR1 SGDLS and CDR2 YYNGEE. DNA for the CDR3: TGTGCCAGCAGCTCCCGGGGAGGGCAGACCACTGAAGCTTTCTTT. Its protein product is CASSSRGGQTTEAFF.

The chain joins TRBV28 to TRBJ2-7, with D perhaps matching TRBD1 or TRBD2 (7 bases each). Germline loops: CDR1 MDHEN, CDR2 SYDVKM. CDR3 length: 17 amino acids. With 5 bases removed from V and 1 base from J, the gap between germline ends came to 21 bases. CDR3 region: CASSPYGLDRESYEQYF. CDR3 DNA: TGTGCCAGCAGTCCCTATGGACTAGACAGGGAGTCCTACGAGCAGTACTTC.

This chain uses TRBV28 with TRBJ1-2; 7 bases line up with TRBD1. The CDR3 is 13 amino acids. Germline lookup yields CDR1 MDHEN and CDR2 SYDVKM. V trimming: 3 bases; J trimming: 8 bases; junction bases outside the gene matches: 6. This CDR3 reads CASSFGTALGYTF. The DNA for the CDR3 is TGTGCCAGCAGTTTCGGGACAGCACTGGGCTACACCTTC.

This clone appeared a single time. The chain combines TRBV9 with TRBJ2-3; D not resolved. This CDR3 has 14 amino acids. Germline V gene lookup returns CDR1 SGDLS and CDR2 YYNGEE. Trimming removed 1 base at V and 1 base at J, with 7 bases between. The CDR3 loop reads CASSVSLGTDTQYF. For the CDR3, the DNA is TGTGCCAGCAGCGTATCCCTCGGCACAGATACGCAGTATTTT.

The CDR3 region has the DNA TGTGCCAGCCTAACAGGGGATCCTGGAAACACCATATATTTT. Residues: CASLTGDPGNTIYF. V usage is TRBV19 and J usage is TRBJ1-3; TRBD1 matches at 7 bases. There are 14 residues in the CDR3. The V segment lost 9 bases and the J segment 2 bases; nucleotides outside the gene matches: 7. CDR1 is LNHDA and CDR2 is SQIVND in the germline V gene (reference sequence).